This TCR beta chain was observed in a study of T cell responses to AZD1222 COVID-19 vaccine. Whole-study context: Pooling of second doses given at about 4 or about 12 weeks was done. Overall study findings and caveats: Spike-specific TCR breadth and depth both grew after two AZD1222 doses. Vaccine-related CD4 TCRs covered spike, predominating at 160-218 and 743-854. Donors were largely white British and mainly female; clonal diversity was possibly underestimated.

Turning to this clone: The target antigen is unknown.

Measured with immunoSEQ multiplex PCR; TCRdb has only the in-frame clones, and not every one. The sample carries under 200,000 clones, approximately 90% recorded once. Germline assignment: CDR1 SGHVS and CDR2 FQNEAQ. V was pared by 5 bases and J by 3 bases, with 18 bases between. This CDR3 has 16 residues. This chain links TRBV7-8 with TRBJ2-3; a possible D gene is TRBD2 (6 bases). The TCR was taken from an adult in good health. The sample in question was peripheral blood, obtained on day 0 of AZD1222 vaccination. CDR3 DNA sequence: TGTGCCAGCAGCGCAAGTCCACTAGCTGTAACAGATACGCAGTATTTT. The encoded protein is CASSASPLAVTDTQYF.